This entry lists 20 T cell receptor beta chains sequenced from one sample in a study of CD8 T cells in Susac syndrome. After extraction with the RNeasy kit, roughly 0.45 to 1 ug of the RNA was reverse transcribed using random hexamers. TCRdb re-analysed the immunoSEQ multiplex PCR reads in MiXCR, keeping a single row per CDR3 protein. Of around 270,000 distinct CDR3 sequences detected, roughly 85% appear once; the ten largest clones hold roughly 0.22%. Source material: CD8+ T cells from PBMCs. The receptors originated from a human donor with multiple sclerosis.

This chain uses TRBV5-1 with TRBJ2-7; TRBD1 matches at 7 bases. CDR3 length: 16 amino acids. V lost 4 bases to trimming and J lost 4 bases; unmatched junction nucleotides: 14. Germline CDR1 is SGHRS and CDR2 is YFSETQ. Written as DNA, the CDR3 is TGCGCCAGCAGCCCGCGGACAGGCGGATTGGATTACGAGCAGTACTTC. Its protein is CASSPRTGGLDYEQYF. The variable domain in full, with the rest retrieved from reference TRBV5-1 and TRBJ2-7, is KAGVTQTPRYLIKTRGQQVTLSCSPISGHRSVSWYQQTPGQGLQFLFEYFSETQRNKGNFPGRFSGRQFSNSRSEMNVSTLELGDSALYLCASSPRTGGLDYEQYFGPGTRLTVT.

V gene TRBV6-6 combines with J gene TRBJ2-7; maybe TRBD1 (5 bases). Germline CDR1 MNHNY, CDR2 SVGAGI (reference sequence). The CDR3 contains 15 residues. V lost 4 bases and J 2 bases, leaving 15 bases between the germline ends. CDR3 loop: CASSFVPQGAYEQYF. The CDR3 DNA sequence: TGTGCCAGCAGTTTTGTCCCTCAAGGGGCCTACGAGCAGTACTTC.

This rearrangement joins TRBV9 to TRBJ2-1, with TRBD2 matching over 7 bases. Unmatched junction bases numbered 9, after V lost 2 bases and J lost 4 bases. The length of the CDR3 is 16 residues. The germline gives CDR1 SGDLS, CDR2 YYNGEE. CDR3 nucleotide sequence: TGTGCCAGCAGCGTCCAGGCGGGAGTGGGTTACAATGAGCAGTTCTTC. Its protein product is CASSVQAGVGYNEQFF.

The chain is built from TRBV28 and TRBJ2-7; 8 positions agree with TRBD2. The V and J ends lost 5 bases and 4 bases, in that order; junction bases with no gene match: 7. The CDR3 covers 14 residues. Germline V CDR1 and CDR2: MDHEN, SYDVKM. The CDR3 coding sequence is TGTGCCAGCAGTGTGAGCGGGAGTGTGTACGAGCAGTACTTC. Protein product: CASSVSGSVYEQYF.

The count of this clonotype is one. The chain uses TRBV29-1 and TRBJ2-7; the D gene is possibly TRBD2 (5 bases). The CDR3 is made up of 15 amino acids. Deletions cut 2 bases from V and 2 bases from J, with 16 bases between. Germline-derived CDR1 and CDR2 are SQVTM and ANQGSEA. For the CDR3, the DNA is TGCAGCGTTGAAATCCTTGGAGGAGCGCCCTACGAGCAGTACTTC. Encoded protein: CSVEILGGAPYEQYF.

This chain joins TRBV4-1 and TRBJ2-1; D gene unclear. The V gene lost 0 bases and the J gene lost 7 bases, with 16 bases spanning the gap. CDR3 length: 16 amino acids. Germline loops: CDR1 MGHRA, CDR2 YSYEKL. CDR3: CASSQDMSLVFNEQFF. CDR3 nucleotide sequence: TGCGCCAGCAGCCAAGATATGTCGCTAGTGTTTAATGAGCAGTTCTTC.

There are a few counts of this clonotype. An end of the junction differs from the germline gene, which may be a read error. The CDR3, as DNA: TGTGCCAGCAGTTTAGGCTATGAGCAGTTCTTC. Translating gives CASSLGYEQFF. The chain couples TRBV5-1 to TRBJ2-1, with D uncertain. The V gene's germline CDR1 is SGHRS and CDR2 YFSETQ. The CDR3 runs 11 residues.

The chain joins TRBV11-2 to TRBJ2-1, with TRBD2 as a possible D gene (6 bases). The germline V gene has CDR1 SGHAT and CDR2 FQNNGV. The CDR3 spans 16 residues. V was pared by 5 bases and J by 5 bases, with 19 bases between. The DNA of the CDR3 is TGTGCCAGCAGCAAAACCCAGGGACTTCCTGACAATGAGCAGTTCTTC. Translating it yields CASSKTQGLPDNEQFF.

V is TRBV7-3 and J is TRBJ2-1; 7 bases line up with TRBD2. V trimming: 5 bases; J trimming: 7 bases; junction bases outside the gene matches: 8. Germline CDR1 and CDR2: SGHTA and FQGTGA. This CDR3 has 14 residues. The CDR3 protein is CASSPVGAGNEQFF. The CDR3 bases are TGTGCCAGCAGCCCCGTTGGAGCGGGGAATGAGCAGTTCTTC.

This chain connects TRBV7-6 to TRBJ2-7; 9 bases align to TRBD2. Losses at the gene ends were 3 bases for V and 4 bases for J; bases not matched to a gene: 13. The CDR3 consists of 17 residues. The V gene's germline CDR1 is SGHVS and CDR2 FNYEAQ. In DNA form, the CDR3 reads TGTGCCAGCAGCTTCGAGATAGCGGGAGAAAAGGGGTACGAGCAGTACTTC. Amino acids: CASSFEIAGEKGYEQYF. Full variable domain (rest looked up from reference TRBV7-6 and TRBJ2-7): GAGVSQSPRYKVTKRGQDVALRCDPISGHVSLYWYRQALGQGPEFLTYFNYEAQQDKSGLPNDRFSAERPEGSISTLTIQRTEQRDSAMYRCASSFEIAGEKGYEQYFGPGTRLTVT.

V and J are TRBV9 and TRBJ2-2, with 7 positions matching TRBD2. Germline CDR1 reads SGDLS; CDR2 reads YYNGEE. This CDR3 contains 14 residues. The J segment lost 11 bases and the V segment lost 0 bases, leaving 7 bases of the junction unmatched. The CDR3 region is CASSVGGEGEELFF. Written as DNA, the CDR3 is TGTGCCAGCAGCGTAGGTGGGGAGGGCGAAGAGCTGTTTTTT.

This chain links TRBV20-1 with TRBJ2-7, with D possibly being TRBD2 (5 bases). CDR3 length: 16 amino acids. Deletions cut 0 bases from V and 3 bases from J, with 18 bases between. Germline-derived CDR1 and CDR2 are DFQATT and SNEGSKA (reference sequence). The CDR3 DNA follows: TGCAGTGCTAGAGATATGGACTCCAACTTTCACTACGAGCAGTACTTC. This gives the protein CSARDMDSNFHYEQYF.

The rearrangement joins TRBV20-1 to TRBJ1-1; maybe TRBD1 (5 bases). The CDR3 consists of 15 residues. Germline V gene sequence: CDR1 DFQATT, CDR2 SNEGSKA (reference sequence). V shed 0 bases and J shed 3 bases, with 14 bases lying between them. CDR3 protein: CSARDTWIGDTEAFF. Here the CDR3 DNA reads TGCAGTGCTAGAGATACGTGGATAGGGGACACTGAAGCTTTCTTT.

The chain is built from TRBV7-9 and TRBJ2-7; 7 nucleotides agree with TRBD2. CDR3 length equals 14 residues. The V and J ends lost 2 bases and 5 bases, in that order; junction bases with no gene match: 6. The germline gives CDR1 SEHNR, CDR2 FQNEAQ (reference sequence). In nucleotides, the CDR3 is TGTGCCAGCAGCTTATTTAGCGGGTTGGACGAGCAGTACTTC. This codes for CASSLFSGLDEQYF.

V usage is TRBV7-9 and J usage is TRBJ2-2; D is uncertain. In germline, CDR1 is SEHNR, CDR2 FQNEAQ (reference sequence). The V gene lost 0 bases and the J gene lost 0 bases, with 11 bases spanning the gap. CDR3 length: 17 residues. CDR3 loop: CASSLAPGFANTGELFF. Written as DNA, the CDR3 is TGTGCCAGCAGCTTAGCGCCCGGGTTCGCGAACACCGGGGAGCTGTTTTTT.

The chain has TRBV20-1 and TRBJ2-4, with a weak D call TRBD2 (6 bases). The V and J ends lost 3 bases and 1 base respectively, with 10 bases between them. The CDR3 is 14 residues long. Germline loops: CDR1 DFQATT, CDR2 SNEGSKA (reference sequence). CDR3 region: CSARGTGAKNIQYF. The CDR3 DNA sequence: TGCAGTGCTAGGGGGACTGGTGCCAAAAACATTCAGTACTTC.

This clonotype was seen a handful of times. The chain couples TRBV27 to TRBJ2-3, with TRBD2 as a possible D gene (6 bases). V was cut by 3 bases and J by 6 bases, with 10 bases left in between. This CDR3 contains 13 residues. From germline, CDR1 is MNHEY and CDR2 SMNVEV (reference sequence). The CDR3 loop is CASSLGGPDTQYF. The CDR3 coding sequence is TGTGCCAGCAGTTTGGGGGGACCCGATACGCAGTATTTT.

The gene calls are TRBV9 and TRBJ1-1; D gene uncertain. Germline lookup yields CDR1 SGDLS and CDR2 YYNGEE. The CDR3 covers 14 residues. The V end was cut by 4 bases, the J end by 4 bases, with 14 bases between. DNA of the CDR3: TGTGCCAGCAGCTTCGCCTCCGAGAGCACTGAAGCTTTCTTT. This translates into CASSFASESTEAFF.

V is TRBV7-8 and J is TRBJ2-1; D is possibly TRBD2 (6 bases). CDR3 length: 17 residues. V was trimmed by 0 bases and J by 0 bases, leaving 12 bases between them. Germline V gene sequence: CDR1 SGHVS, CDR2 FQNEAQ. This CDR3 is CASSLAGTPTSYNEQFF. The CDR3 DNA is TGTGCCAGCAGCTTAGCAGGGACTCCTACCTCCTACAATGAGCAGTTCTTC.

This chain uses TRBV27 with TRBJ1-1, with D unresolved. The ends were cut back, 2 bases at V and 1 base at J, with 20 bases in the middle. The V gene's germline CDR1 is MNHEY and CDR2 SMNVEV (reference sequence). The CDR3 covers 18 residues. CDR3: CASSLMGRMRLSNTEAFF. Written as DNA, the CDR3 is TGTGCCAGCAGTTTAATGGGGAGAATGCGACTTTCGAACACTGAAGCTTTCTTT.